Below are 20 T cell receptor beta chains sequenced from a single sample in a study of identical twins. TCRdb called the 5' RACE reads again in MiXCR, with one record for every CDR3 protein. The sample carries fewer than 900,000 distinct CDR3 sequences, 20% to 25% recorded once. A further study also used this sample, focusing on T cells expressing NK-cell markers.

Sequenced sample: PBMCs. Every receptor here comes from a woman aged 18 to 35 in good health.

This clonotype was picked up a small number of times. The genes are TRBV20-1 and TRBJ2-1; D could derive from TRBD1 or TRBD2 (5 bases each). The CDR3 is 13 residues long. Between the trimmed V and J ends, which lost 5 bases and 14 bases, there was a span of 22 bases. Germline V gene lookup returns CDR1 DFQATT and CDR2 SNEGSKA (reference sequence). CDR3 sequence (DNA): TGCAGTGCTCCCGAAGGGGCCCCGGGGAAGGAGTTCTTC. The encoded protein is CSAPEGAPGKEFF.

This clonotype was detected only a few times. This sequence joins TRBV20-1 and TRBJ2-3; TRBD2 agrees at 7 bases. With V trimmed by 4 bases and J by 4 bases, 8 bases remained unmatched. The germline V gene encodes CDR1 DFQATT and CDR2 SNEGSKA (reference sequence). CDR3 length equals 14 residues. CDR3 nucleotide sequence: TGCAGTGCTACCAGGCGGGAGTTTGCAGATACGCAGTATTTT. This sequence encodes CSATRREFADTQYF.

The chain links TRBV20-1 to TRBJ2-1, with D maybe TRBD2 (5 bases). CDR3 length equals 13 residues. Trimming took off 8 bases at V and 6 bases at J, with 17 bases between the two ends. CDR1 is DFQATT and CDR2 is SNEGSKA in the germline V gene (reference sequence). CDR3 bases: TGCAGTTCTGCGTACTCCGGGGTCAATGAGCAGTTCTTC. Amino acids: CSSAYSGVNEQFF.

The rearrangement links TRBV4-1 to TRBJ2-2, with D hard to call. Germline values: CDR1 MGHRA, CDR2 YSYEKL. With 3 bases removed from V and 2 bases from J, the gap between germline ends came to 7 bases. The CDR3 contains 14 residues. The CDR3 DNA follows: TGCGCCAGCAGCCAGCCCGCAAACACCGGGGAGCTGTTTTTT. Translating it yields CASSQPANTGELFF.

The CDR3 nucleotides read TGCAGCGTTGTGCCGGGGGCGATTACCAAAAACATTCAGTACTTC. Amino acid sequence: CSVVPGAITKNIQYF. The chain joins TRBV29-1 to TRBJ2-4; tentatively, D is TRBD1 or TRBD2 (6 bases each). Germline CDR1 is SQVTM and CDR2 is ANQGSEA. Trimming shortened V by 4 bases and J by 2 bases, and 15 bases separated the two germline ends. The CDR3 has 15 amino acids.

The CDR3 sequence is CASSSSDRPIWYEQFF. In DNA form, the CDR3 reads TGTGCCAGCAGCTCTTCCGACCGGCCGATATGGTATGAGCAGTTCTTC. The chain is built from TRBV7-8 and TRBJ2-1; the D is unclear. Deletions cut 4 bases from V and 8 bases from J, with 21 bases between. Germline values: CDR1 SGHVS, CDR2 FQNEAQ. The CDR3 length is 16 residues. The whole variable domain, filled in from reference TRBV7-8 and TRBJ2-1, reads GAGVSQSPRYKVAKRGQDVALRCDPISGHVSLFWYQQALGQGPEFLTYFQNEAQLDKSGLPSDRFFAERPEGSVSTLKIQRTQQEDSAVYLCASSSSDRPIWYEQFFGPGTRLTVL.

This clonotype was counted between two and nine times. The rearrangement joins TRBV5-4 to TRBJ2-2, with 7 bases identical to TRBD1. Germline lookup yields CDR1 SGHNT and CDR2 YYREEE (reference sequence). J gave up 1 base and V 4 bases, and 13 bases lay outside the gene matches. This CDR3 spans 18 amino acids. CDR3 amino acids: CASSLGDMRQGNTGELFF. CDR3 nucleotides: TGTGCCAGCAGCCTGGGGGATATGAGACAGGGGAACACCGGGGAGCTGTTTTTT.

V and J are TRBV29-1 and TRBJ2-1; tentatively, D is TRBD2 (5 bases). The CDR3 length is 15 residues. Germline V gives CDR1 SQVTM, CDR2 ANQGSEA. Trimming took off 0 bases at V and 0 bases at J, with 9 bases between the two ends. The CDR3 loop is CSVEERVRSYNEQFF. In DNA form, the CDR3 reads TGCAGCGTTGAAGAGAGGGTGCGCTCCTACAATGAGCAGTTCTTC.

This chain links TRBV6-4 with TRBJ2-1; 9 nucleotides align to TRBD2. CDR3 length equals 15 residues. Trimming removed 0 bases from V and 7 bases from J; junction bases left unmatched: 4. Per germline, CDR1 MRHNA and CDR2 SNTAGT. The chain's CDR3 is CASSDSASGMNEQFF. The CDR3 DNA is TGTGCCAGCAGTGACTCGGCTAGCGGGATGAATGAGCAGTTCTTC.

This clonotype turned up a few times. This chain joins TRBV3-1 and TRBJ2-1; maybe TRBD2 (6 bases). The CDR3 is made up of 21 amino acids. Germline CDR1 reads LGHDT; CDR2 reads YNNKEL (reference sequence). V shed 3 bases and J shed 4 bases, with 31 bases lying between them. CDR3 DNA: TGTGCCAGCAGCCATCCCGGTCGGAATTCACGCGGGACCGCGACATACAATGAGCAGTTCTTC. It translates to CASSHPGRNSRGTATYNEQFF.

This clonotype occurred a few times. The chain has TRBV12-3 or TRBV12-4 and TRBJ2-5; D unresolved. This CDR3 has 12 residues. Deletions cut 3 bases from V and 7 bases from J, with 9 bases between. The CDR3, as DNA: TGTGCCAGCAGTTTTAACAAGGGGACCCAGTACTTC. It is translated as CASSFNKGTQYF.

The CDR3 loop is CAISPQGGEQYF. The CDR3 DNA follows: TGTGCCATCAGTCCGCAGGGGGGCGAGCAGTACTTC. The chain has TRBV10-3 and TRBJ2-7; possible D gene TRBD1, 7 bases. Per the germline V gene, CDR1 is ENHRY and CDR2 is SYGVKD. This CDR3 has 12 amino acids. V was clipped by 5 bases and J by 6 bases, with 11 bases between them.

The chain carries TRBV13 and TRBJ2-1; D is perhaps TRBD1 (6 bases). CDR1 is PRHDT and CDR2 is FYEKMQ in the germline V gene (reference sequence). V was trimmed by 5 bases and J by 5 bases, leaving 13 bases between them. CDR3 length: 14 residues. The CDR3: CASSPFGQNNEQFF. The CDR3, as DNA: TGTGCCAGCAGCCCCTTTGGACAGAACAATGAGCAGTTCTTC.

The chain carries TRBV29-1 and TRBJ2-1; 13 bases map to TRBD2. The CDR3 is 15 amino acids. J lost 7 bases, V lost 6 bases, and 9 bases had no gene match. Looked up from germline, CDR1 is SQVTM and CDR2 is ANQGSEA. The CDR3 DNA reads TGCAGCGTCAGACGGACTAGCGGGAGCCAGAATGAGCAGTTCTTC. Translation gives CSVRRTSGSQNEQFF.

Ten or more counts support this clonotype. CDR3 sequence: CASSLEDRPFYEQYF. The CDR3 DNA reads as TGTGCCAGCAGCTTAGAGGACAGGCCTTTCTACGAGCAGTACTTC. The chain uses TRBV7-9 and TRBJ2-7; 7 bases line up with TRBD1. Trimming removed 1 base from V and 3 bases from J; junction bases left unmatched: 6. Germline-derived CDR1 and CDR2 are SEHNR and FQNEAQ (reference sequence). This CDR3 has 15 amino acids.

This clonotype was seen only once. This chain links TRBV18 with TRBJ2-7; TRBD1 agrees at 9 bases. CDR1 is KGHSH, CDR2 LQKENI, per germline. There are 18 residues in the CDR3. Trimming cost V 0 bases and J 3 bases; bases outside gene matches: 12. The CDR3: CASSPPWGGRTGDYEQYF. As DNA, the CDR3 is TGTGCCAGCTCACCACCGTGGGGGGGGAGGACAGGGGACTACGAGCAGTACTTC.

This clonotype was found a few times. The CDR3 nucleotides read TGTGCCAGCAGCCTCGCGGGACTAGCGGGGGGATTAGAGCAGTACTTC. Amino acid sequence: CASSLAGLAGGLEQYF. This rearrangement joins TRBV3-1 to TRBJ2-7, with 15 positions matching TRBD2. The V segment lost 4 bases and the J segment 7 bases; nucleotides outside the gene matches: 8. The CDR3 has 16 amino acids. Germline V gene sequence: CDR1 LGHDT, CDR2 YNNKEL (reference sequence).

The chain combines TRBV5-1 with TRBJ2-3; TRBD1 agrees at 9 bases. Trimming took 2 bases from V and 2 from J; bases not matched to a gene: 9. The germline V gene encodes CDR1 SGHRS and CDR2 YFSETQ. The CDR3 runs 17 residues. The CDR3 here is CASSLDPGQGFTDTQYF. The CDR3 nucleotides read TGCGCCAGCAGCTTAGACCCGGGACAGGGCTTCACAGATACGCAGTATTTT.

This clonotype was seen only a few times. This chain links TRBV5-5 with TRBJ2-7, with a tentative D call TRBD1 (5 bases). This CDR3 contains 14 residues. Germline assignment: CDR1 SGHKS and CDR2 YYEKEE (reference sequence). The V end lost 0 bases, the J end lost 2 bases, and 9 bases lay between the germline ends. The CDR3 region is CASSLGQRAYEQYF. The CDR3 nucleotides are TGTGCCAGCAGCTTGGGACAGCGAGCCTACGAGCAGTACTTC.

This clonotype was observed a few times. The chain recombines TRBV6-8 with TRBJ2-7; TRBD1 is a possible D gene (6 bases). The CDR3 loop spans 13 amino acids. Germline V lookup: CDR1 MNHGY, CDR2 SAAAGT. The V and J ends lost 2 bases and 5 bases respectively, with 10 bases between them. The CDR3 DNA is TGTGCCAGCAGTTACACCAGGGGCCACGAGCAGTACTTC. Its translation: CASSYTRGHEQYF.